This T cell receptor (beta chain) was found in a study of cytotoxic CD8 clonotypes in ibrutinib-treated CLL. Study-wide points: Patients with sustained remission and those progressing were sampled at differing times.

This clone was seen many times. Antigen unknown. Some clones are missing from TCRdb's copy, which holds only in-frame ones; the method was immunoSEQ multiplex PCR. The sample lists about 60,000 clones, 45% to 70% occurring once. CDR3 length: 15 residues. Trimming stripped 6 bases from V and 9 bases from J, with 24 bases between. Per germline, CDR1 MDHEN and CDR2 SYDVKM. This TCR came from a human donor with chronic lymphocytic leukemia. This chain connects TRBV28 to TRBJ2-7; tentative D call: TRBD2 (6 bases). The sequencing here drew on PBMCs, taken after 24 months of ibrutinib treatment. DNA of the CDR3: TGTGCCAGCAGAAAGACAGACCGGGACTTCATCGGGCAGTACTTC. Its translation: CASRKTDRDFIGQYF.